The next 30 T cell receptor beta chains were all read from a single sample in a study of blood T cells in healthy people across ages (dated by TCRdb to between 2015 and 2017). The library came from 5' RACE. Instrument used: Illumina HiSeq 2500. A second about 7 to 11 cycle PCR used a sample-barcoded 5' primer and a J-beta primer mix. TCRdb reworked the public reads: Q25 trimming with fastp, MiXCR clone assembly, productive beta chains retained. Merged by CDR3 protein, the rows form single entries marked with the most common genes and DNA. Recorded for this sample are some 700,000 distinct CDR3 sequences; roughly 44% of them occurred a single time. The ten largest clones represent approximately 22% of the sample. Sequenced sample: blood. These receptors were obtained from a woman aged 55-75 years in good health.

There are many counts of this clonotype. The genes are TRBV29-1 and TRBJ1-5, with D possibly TRBD1 on 5 matching bases. V lost 0 bases and J lost 6, with 6 bases in between. CDR3 size: 12 residues. Germline values: CDR1 SQVTM, CDR2 ANQGSEA. As DNA, the CDR3 is TGCAGCGTTGAAGATCAGGGTCAGCCCCAGCATTTT. Its protein is CSVEDQGQPQHF.

The chain employs TRBV20-1 and TRBJ2-5; unclear D gene. CDR1 and CDR2 (germline): DFQATT, SNEGSKA (reference sequence). The CDR3 is 15 residues long. Trimming took 2 bases from V and 0 from J, leaving 13 bases between them. CDR3 sequence: CSARPPPLYQETQYF. CDR3 bases: TGCAGTGCTAGACCACCCCCATTGTACCAAGAGACCCAGTACTTC.

The chain has TRBV20-1 and TRBJ2-7, with TRBD2 matching over 16 bases. Germline V gene lookup returns CDR1 DFQATT and CDR2 SNEGSKA (reference sequence). The CDR3 has 14 residues. Trimming cost V 3 bases and J 7 bases; bases outside gene matches: 3. In nucleotides, the CDR3 is TGCAGTGCTAGGGGACTAGCGGGAGGGTCGGAGCAGTACTTC. This codes for CSARGLAGGSEQYF.

V usage is TRBV5-1 and J usage is TRBJ1-4; 8 nucleotides align to TRBD1. The CDR3 covers 15 residues. The V gene end was trimmed by 4 bases and the J gene end by 5 bases; junction bases not matched to a gene: 7. Per the germline V gene, CDR1 is SGHRS and CDR2 is YFSETQ. As DNA, the CDR3 is TGCGCCAGCAGCGCGACCAGGGGGCGGAATGAAAAACTGTTTTTT. Encoded protein: CASSATRGRNEKLFF.

The rearrangement uses TRBV3-1 and TRBJ2-4; TRBD2 matches 9 bases. The ends lost 0 bases at V and 3 bases at J; junction bases unmatched: 6. Per germline, CDR1 LGHDT and CDR2 YNNKEL (reference sequence). This CDR3 is built from 17 residues. The CDR3: CASSQEAGGLNKNIQYF. The DNA of the CDR3 is TGTGCCAGCAGCCAAGAAGCGGGGGGTCTCAACAAAAACATTCAGTACTTC. Supplemented by reference TRBV3-1 and TRBJ2-4, the full variable domain reads DTAVSQTPKYLVTQMGNDKSIKCEQNLGHDTMYWYKQDSKKFLKIMFSYNNKELIINETVPNRFSPKSPDKAHLNLHINSLELGDSAVYFCASSQEAGGLNKNIQYFGAGTRLSVL.

CDR3 loop: CASRSGLSTDTQYF. CDR3 in DNA: TGTGCCAGCCGGTCAGGACTGAGCACAGATACGCAGTATTTT. This chain uses TRBV2 with TRBJ2-3; D may be TRBD2 (5 bases). The CDR3 is 14 amino acids. In germline, CDR1 is SNHLY, CDR2 FYNNEI. V was clipped by 8 bases and J by 0 bases, with 12 bases between them.

Comment on this clonotype: A read error may be the cause here, since a much bigger clone is one base away. The V gene is TRBV9, the J gene TRBJ2-1; a weak D match, TRBD1 (5 bases). TRBJ2-7 explains the end of the DNA better; the J call may be wrong. Germline V gene data show CDR1 as SGDLS and CDR2 as YYNGEE. This CDR3 spans 15 amino acids. CDR3 in amino acids: CASSVGQSSYNEQYF. In nucleotides, the CDR3 is TGTGCCAGCAGCGTAGGACAGAGCTCCTACAATGAGCAGTACTTC.

The V gene is TRBV5-1, the J gene TRBJ2-7, with D perhaps TRBD1 (6 bases). The V gene's germline CDR1 is SGHRS and CDR2 YFSETQ. The CDR3 is 15 amino acids. The V gene lost 0 bases and the J gene lost 0 bases, with 10 bases spanning the gap. CDR3 sequence reads: CASSLGGQYSYEQYF. CDR3 nucleotide sequence: TGCGCCAGCAGCTTGGGTGGACAGTACTCCTACGAGCAGTACTTC.

The table lists this clonotype with many counts. The chain uses TRBV7-2 and TRBJ2-5; D is uncertain. Germline lookup yields CDR1 SGHTA and CDR2 FQGNSA. This CDR3 contains 12 residues. V lost 6 bases and J lost 4, with 9 bases in between. CDR3 sequence: CASSLRGETQYF. The CDR3 region has the DNA TGTGCCAGCAGTTTGAGAGGAGAGACCCAGTACTTC.

The J gene is TRBJ2-7, the V gene TRBV10-3; D might be TRBD1 (5 bases). The CDR3 covers 15 residues. Germline CDR1 ENHRY, CDR2 SYGVKD. V lost 2 bases to trimming and J lost 7 bases, with 18 bases between them. Written as DNA, the CDR3 is TGTGCCATCAGTGAGCTTAGTAGTATGGACAATGAGCAGTACTTC. Translation: CAISELSSMDNEQYF.

This clonotype was seen a handful of times. V usage is TRBV5-6 and J usage is TRBJ2-5; D uncertain. Per the germline V gene, CDR1 is SGHDT and CDR2 is YYEEEE. Deletions cut 0 bases from V and 11 bases from J, with 11 bases between. The CDR3 covers 12 residues. DNA of the CDR3: TGTGCCAGCAGCTTGGGCATCAATGAGCAGTACTTC. This gives the protein CASSLGINEQYF. Drawing the rest from reference TRBV5-6 and TRBJ2-5, the complete variable domain is DAGVTQSPTHLIKTRGQQVTLRCSPKSGHDTVSWYQQALGQGPQFIFQYYEEEERQRGNFPDRFSGHQFPNYSSELNVNALLLGDSALYLCASSLGINEQYFGPGTRLLVL.

A few counts support this clonotype. V and J are TRBV3-1 and TRBJ1-2, with 8 nucleotides matching TRBD1. Germline V CDR1 and CDR2: LGHDT, YNNKEL (reference sequence). Trimming took 7 bases from V and 8 from J; bases not matched to a gene: 9. This CDR3 spans 13 amino acids. CDR3 loop: CASKTGEGTGYTF. CDR3 DNA sequence: TGTGCCAGCAAGACAGGGGAGGGTACGGGCTACACCTTC.

Many counts were recorded for this clonotype. V and J are TRBV7-2 and TRBJ1-5; no definite D call. CDR3 length: 13 amino acids. CDR1 is SGHTA and CDR2 is FQGNSA in the germline V gene. V lost 1 base and J 7 bases, leaving 8 bases between the germline ends. CDR3 sequence reads: CASSLEALQPQHF. CDR3 nucleotide sequence: TGTGCCAGCAGCTTAGAAGCACTCCAGCCCCAGCATTTT. Drawing the rest from reference TRBV7-2 and TRBJ1-5, the complete variable domain is GAGVSQSPSNKVTEKGKDVELRCDPISGHTALYWYRQSLGQGLEFLIYFQGNSAPDKSGLPSDRFSAERTGGSVSTLTIQRTQQEDSAVYLCASSLEALQPQHFGDGTRLSIL.

This clonotype was counted a single time. J is TRBJ2-2 and V is TRBV20-1; maybe TRBD2 (5 bases). This CDR3 is 15 amino acids long. In germline, CDR1 is DFQATT, CDR2 SNEGSKA (reference sequence). V was clipped by 3 bases and J by 6 bases, with 17 bases between them. CDR3 protein: CSASAGQRRSGELFF. DNA for the CDR3: TGCAGTGCTAGCGCGGGCCAGCGACGGTCCGGGGAGCTGTTTTTT.

The chain recombines TRBV12-5 with TRBJ2-7; D is undetermined. Trimming took 2 bases from V and 1 from J, leaving 15 bases between them. This CDR3 region has 16 residues. Germline V gene lookup returns CDR1 LGHNT and CDR2 FRNRAP. The CDR3 coding sequence is TGTGCTAGTGGTTTGTCTCCTAGTTTTGGTTCCTACGAGCAGTACTTC. It encodes CASGLSPSFGSYEQYF.

The table lists this clonotype with a few counts. Written as DNA, the CDR3 is TGTGCCAGCAGCCCATCCGAGGACACCACAGTGACCTACGAGCAGTACTTC. Translated: CASSPSEDTTVTYEQYF. The rearrangement joins TRBV3-1 to TRBJ2-7, with D maybe TRBD1 (5 bases). The V end was cut by 4 bases, the J end by 2 bases, with 21 bases between. The V gene's germline CDR1 is LGHDT and CDR2 YNNKEL (reference sequence). This CDR3 is 17 amino acids long.

This clonotype was picked up a small number of times. CDR3: CASSYRSRGAQETQYF. The DNA for the CDR3 is TGTGCCAGCAGCTACCGGTCGCGGGGGGCGCAAGAGACCCAGTACTTC. V usage is TRBV7-2 and J usage is TRBJ2-5, with 8 bases that match TRBD2. This CDR3 region has 16 residues. Germline V lookup: CDR1 SGHTA, CDR2 FQGNSA. Germline trimming cut 4 bases from V and 2 bases from J; bases unmatched to any gene: 9.

This chain uses TRBV20-1 with TRBJ2-1, with TRBD2 matching over 7 bases. The CDR3 covers 15 residues. Germline V gene sequence: CDR1 DFQATT, CDR2 SNEGSKA (reference sequence). V was clipped by 6 bases and J by 7 bases; unmatched bases: 15. CDR3 loop: CSALAAAGEGNEQFF. The CDR3 DNA reads as TGCAGTGCGCTGGCTGCTGCGGGAGAAGGTAATGAGCAGTTCTTC.

The V gene is TRBV20-1, the J gene TRBJ1-1, with 9 bases that match TRBD1. The CDR3 sequence is 16 residues long. Losses at the gene ends were 0 bases for V and 4 bases for J; bases not matched to a gene: 9. CDR1 is DFQATT and CDR2 is SNEGSKA in the germline V gene (reference sequence). The CDR3 protein is CSARDSWTGVVTEAFF. DNA of the CDR3: TGCAGTGCTAGAGATTCGTGGACAGGGGTTGTCACTGAAGCTTTCTTT.

This chain connects TRBV9 to TRBJ2-1; D possibly matches TRBD1 or TRBD2 (5 bases each). The V and J ends lost 3 bases and 3 bases respectively, with 13 bases between them. The CDR3 length is 15 residues. CDR1 and CDR2 from the germline V gene are SGDLS and YYNGEE. CDR3 sequence (DNA): TGTGCCAGCAGCGCGGACCGGGGCATCTACAATGAGCAGTTCTTC. Translated: CASSADRGIYNEQFF.

This chain joins TRBV6-6 and TRBJ2-7, with TRBD1 as a possible D gene (5 bases). Germline V lookup: CDR1 MNHNY, CDR2 SVGAGI (reference sequence). The CDR3 loop spans 14 amino acids. Trimming pared 8 bases from V and 1 base from J, leaving 15 bases between. Here the CDR3 reads CASQRQGLSYEQYF. The CDR3 DNA follows: TGTGCCAGCCAAAGGCAGGGCCTTTCCTACGAGCAGTACTTC.

This rearrangement joins TRBV4-2 to TRBJ2-5; D is perhaps TRBD1 or TRBD2 (5 bases each). Trimming removed 0 bases at V and 11 bases at J, with 25 bases between. The CDR3 contains 17 residues. Germline assignment: CDR1 LGHNA and CDR2 YNFKEQ. Here the CDR3 DNA reads TGTGCCAGCAGCCAAGATTCCCTTATCGAGCGGATGGGGGAGCAGTACTTC. Protein sequence: CASSQDSLIERMGEQYF.

This clonotype was seen only a few times. The chain employs TRBV7-2 and TRBJ2-7; possibly TRBD1 for D (6 bases). Trimming pared 1 base from V and 5 bases from J, leaving 21 bases between. The CDR3 consists of 17 residues. Germline V CDR1 and CDR2: SGHTA, FQGNSA. The CDR3 sequence: CASSLVEGWGTGNEQYF. As DNA, the CDR3 is TGTGCCAGCAGCTTAGTCGAGGGGTGGGGAACAGGGAACGAGCAGTACTTC.

V usage is TRBV5-1 and J usage is TRBJ2-1, with a possible D match to TRBD1 (6 bases). CDR1 is SGHRS, CDR2 YFSETQ, per germline. The CDR3 contains 16 residues. The ends were cut back, 3 bases at V and 0 bases at J, with 13 bases in the middle. The CDR3 is CASSSGQSPSYNEQFF. The CDR3 DNA follows: TGCGCCAGCAGCTCCGGACAGTCCCCCTCCTACAATGAGCAGTTCTTC.

The chain links TRBV4-3 to TRBJ1-5; D uncertain. Between the trimmed V and J ends, which lost 4 bases and 0 bases, there was a span of 7 bases. Germline loops: CDR1 LGHNA, CDR2 YSLEER. The CDR3 contains 14 residues. CDR3 nucleotides: TGCGCCAGCAGCCCGGAGGCTAGCAATCAGCCCCAGCATTTT. It codes for CASSPEASNQPQHF.

This clonotype was detected only a few times. V usage is TRBV9 and J usage is TRBJ2-3; TRBD2 matches at 8 bases. V lost 0 bases, J lost 6 bases, and 3 bases stayed unmatched. The length of the CDR3 is 14 residues. From germline, CDR1 is SGDLS and CDR2 YYNGEE. This CDR3 is CASSVGSGGDTQYF. The CDR3 nucleotides are TGTGCCAGCAGCGTAGGCAGCGGGGGTGATACGCAGTATTTT.

The V and J genes are TRBV7-2 and TRBJ1-5; D unresolved. The CDR3 consists of 15 residues. Trimming took 4 bases from V and 0 from J, leaving 10 bases between them. Germline values: CDR1 SGHTA, CDR2 FQGNSA. This CDR3 reads CASSSVPNSNQPQHF. For the CDR3, the DNA is TGTGCCAGCAGCTCGGTGCCTAATAGCAATCAGCCCCAGCATTTT.

A few counts support this clonotype. The V and J genes are TRBV20-1 and TRBJ2-1; 9 nucleotides agree with TRBD1. The V gene's germline CDR1 is DFQATT and CDR2 SNEGSKA (reference sequence). V was pared by 5 bases and J by 4 bases, with 9 bases of the junction left unmatched. The CDR3 totals 15 residues. CDR3 loop: CSARPRDRVYNEQFF. As DNA, the CDR3 is TGCAGTGCTCGACCTCGGGACAGGGTATACAATGAGCAGTTCTTC.

As for this clonotype: A much more abundant neighbour one base away suggests this may be a read error. The chain employs TRBV28 and TRBJ2-3, with D hard to call. Germline V gene lookup returns CDR1 MDHEN and CDR2 SYDVKM. Deletions cut 3 bases from V and 9 bases from J, with 10 bases between. The CDR3 is made up of 12 amino acids. Here the CDR3 reads CASSFVGRTQYF. The CDR3 nucleotides read TGTGCCAGCAGTTTTGTGGGCAGGACGCAGTATTTT. Supplemented by reference TRBV28 and TRBJ2-3, the full variable domain reads DVKVTQSSRYLVKRTGEKVFLECVQDMDHENMFWYRQDPGLGLRLIYFSYDVKMKEKGDIPEGYSVSREKKERFSLILESASTNQTSMYLCASSFVGRTQYFGPGTRLTVL.

Worth noting for this clonotype: Its ends do not fully match the called genes, so a read error is possible. The rearrangement joins TRBV7-7 to TRBJ2-1; TRBD2 matches at 10 bases. This CDR3 has 15 amino acids. Germline values: CDR1 SSHAT, CDR2 FNYEAQ (reference sequence). The CDR3 protein is CASRDPSSGSNEQFF. CDR3 bases: TGTGCTAGCAGGGATCCTTCTAGCGGGAGTAATGAGCAGTTCTTC.